The source of this TCR beta chain is a study of T cell responses to AZD1222 COVID-19 vaccine. Study-level results: It should be noted that donors were predominantly white British and more often female, and clonal diversity was possibly underestimated.

Profiled with immunoSEQ multiplex PCR; TCRdb holds only in-frame clones, not every one. The sample records 90,000 to 150,000 clones, just over 85% being singletons. The CDR3 extends over 13 amino acids. Germline V gives CDR1 SGHTA, CDR2 FQGNSA. The V gene lost 7 bases and the J gene lost 5 bases, with 13 bases spanning the gap. As regards this clone: Its antigen remains unknown.

The receptor was isolated from an adult who received the AZD1222 COVID-19 vaccine. The input for sequencing was peripheral blood, taken 28 days after the second AZD1222 dose. V and J are TRBV7-2 and TRBJ2-3; D is ambiguous. This chain's CDR3 is CASTSFLEDTQYF. The CDR3 DNA follows: TGTGCCAGCACTAGTTTCTTGGAAGATACGCAGTATTTT.